The 9 T cell receptor beta chains presented below share a single source sample, sequenced in a study of blood T cell repertoires in COVID-19. The table came from immunoSEQ multiplex PCR; TCRdb's copy has only in-frame clones and leaves some out. The sample shows 200,000 or so clones, around 82% of them seen only once. Material for sequencing was PBMCs or T cells enriched from blood (not recorded which). The receptors shown here come from a man aged 35-49 years who had recovered from COVID-19.

The chain has TRBV6-5 and TRBJ2-5, with 7 bases that match TRBD2. The germline V gene encodes CDR1 MNHEY and CDR2 SVGAGI. J was trimmed by 5 bases and V by 2 bases; bases with no gene match: 11. This CDR3 contains 16 residues. CDR3 amino acids: CASSYGAGTTRETQYF. DNA for the CDR3: TGTGCCAGCAGTTACGGGGCCGGGACTACGAGGGAGACCCAGTACTTC.

V and J are TRBV5-1 and TRBJ1-1; possibly TRBD1 for D (5 bases). The germline CDR1 and CDR2 sequences are SGHRS and YFSETQ. This CDR3 is 15 amino acids long. V lost 3 bases to trimming and J lost 4 bases, with 16 bases between them. CDR3 nucleotide sequence: TGCGCCAGCAGCTGGCTCGGGGGTACTTTCACTGAAGCTTTCTTT. Its translation is CASSWLGGTFTEAFF.

The chain uses TRBV5-1 and TRBJ1-5, with a weak D call TRBD1 (6 bases). Germline V gene lookup returns CDR1 SGHRS and CDR2 YFSETQ. V shed 4 bases and J shed 7 bases, with 15 bases lying between them. The CDR3 consists of 14 residues. The chain's CDR3 is CASSLSTGQQPQHF. CDR3 bases: TGCGCCAGCAGCCTTAGTACAGGGCAGCAGCCCCAGCATTTT.

With respect to this clone: At one end, the junction sequence differs from germline, possibly due to a read error. The rearrangement joins TRBV5-1 to TRBJ2-3; possibly TRBD1 for D (6 bases). CDR1 and CDR2 from the germline V gene are SGHRS and YFSETQ. The CDR3 is 15 amino acids. The DNA for the CDR3 is TGCGCCAGCAGATTGGGGGCAGGCTCCACAGATACGCAGTATTTT. Protein sequence: CASRLGAGSTDTQYF.

The chain has TRBV11-2 and TRBJ1-2, with D perhaps TRBD1 (6 bases). This CDR3 is 15 amino acids long. Deletions cut 6 bases from V and 4 bases from J, with 18 bases between. In germline, CDR1 is SGHAT, CDR2 FQNNGV. CDR3 nucleotides: TGTGCCAGCAGACCCAACCACAGGGCCGCCTATGGCTACACCTTC. Its protein product is CASRPNHRAAYGYTF. Full variable domain (missing parts from reference TRBV11-2 and TRBJ1-2): EAGVAQSPRYKIIEKRQSVAFWCNPISGHATLYWYQQILGQGPKLLIQFQNNGVVDDSQLPKDRFSAERLKGVDSTLKIQPAKLEDSAVYLCASRPNHRAAYGYTFGSGTRLTVV.

The V gene is TRBV6-2 or TRBV6-3, the J gene TRBJ2-7; D perhaps matches TRBD1 (6 bases). This CDR3 has 13 amino acids. CDR1 is MNHEY, CDR2 SVGEGT, per germline. Trimming removed 6 bases from V and 5 bases from J, with 14 bases in between. CDR3 DNA sequence: TGTGCCAGCAGCCCCACTAACAGGGACGAGCAGTACTTC. Protein: CASSPTNRDEQYF.

The V call is TRBV29-1, the J call TRBJ2-1, with 8 bases that match TRBD1. The trim removed 5 bases at V and 7 bases at J, leaving 10 bases unmatched. This CDR3 is built from 14 residues. Germline V gives CDR1 SQVTM, CDR2 ANQGSEA. In nucleotides, the CDR3 is TGCAGCGTTTTGGTCAGGGGGCTCTCTAATGAGCAGTTCTTC. Its protein product is CSVLVRGLSNEQFF.

The chain employs TRBV30 and TRBJ2-1; 9 bases map to TRBD2. J gave up 4 bases and V 6 bases, and 4 bases lay outside the gene matches. Germline V CDR1 and CDR2: GTSNPN, SVGIG (reference sequence). The length of the CDR3 is 13 residues. The DNA of the CDR3 is TGTGCCTGTGCGGGGGGGCCGTACAATGAGCAGTTCTTC. Residues: CACAGGPYNEQFF.

This CDR3 is CASSPSGGNQPQHF. For the CDR3, the DNA is TGCGCCAGCAGCCCTTCGGGGGGAAATCAGCCCCAGCATTTT. This rearrangement joins TRBV5-1 to TRBJ1-5; the D gene is possibly TRBD1 (5 bases). The CDR3 contains 14 residues. Trimming removed 4 bases at V and 4 bases at J, with 12 bases between. The germline V gene has CDR1 SGHRS and CDR2 YFSETQ.